The 26 T cell receptor beta chains reported below all come from one sample, sequenced in a study of T cell changes during pregnancy in multiple sclerosis. Profiling relied on immunoSEQ multiplex PCR, and the TCRdb table lists in-frame clones only, not all of them. The sample gives over 25,000 clones, less than 90% of which show up once; almost 8% is in the top ten. The sample consisted of CD8+ T cells from peripheral blood mononuclear cells, taken before pregnancy. These receptors originate from a female donor with multiple sclerosis, enrolled in a pregnancy study.

The rearrangement links TRBV5-1 to TRBJ2-3; TRBD1 matches at 8 bases. Trimming took 5 bases from V and 3 from J; bases not matched to a gene: 8. This CDR3 region has 15 residues. Germline V gene data show CDR1 as SGHRS and CDR2 as YFSETQ. The CDR3 DNA follows: TGCGCCAGCAGGGACCGGGACAGGATGACAGATACGCAGTATTTT. It specifies CASRDRDRMTDTQYF.

The V and J genes are TRBV5-4 and TRBJ2-1; possible D gene TRBD1, 6 bases. Germline CDR1 reads SGHNT; CDR2 reads YYREEE (reference sequence). The CDR3 is made up of 14 amino acids. Trimming removed 3 bases at V and 5 bases at J, with 12 bases between. CDR3 DNA sequence: TGTGCCAGCAGCTCAGGACAGATAAACAATGAGCAGTTCTTC. This sequence encodes CASSSGQINNEQFF.

The chain has TRBV30 and TRBJ2-7, with D perhaps TRBD2 (5 bases). The V gene lost 0 bases and the J gene lost 6 bases, with 12 bases spanning the gap. CDR3 length: 13 residues. CDR1 is GTSNPN, CDR2 SVGIG, per germline (reference sequence). The CDR3 DNA reads as TGTGCCTGGAGTGTTGTGGCCGAGGGCGAGCAGTACTTC. Protein sequence: CAWSVVAEGEQYF.

V and J are TRBV2 and TRBJ2-1, with TRBD2 as a possible D gene (6 bases). This CDR3 spans 14 amino acids. V was cut by 6 bases and J by 5 bases, with 14 bases left in between. Germline lookup yields CDR1 SNHLY and CDR2 FYNNEI. The CDR3 nucleotides read TGTGCCAGCAGATCCTTTCCGGGGGACAATGAGCAGTTCTTC. Its translation: CASRSFPGDNEQFF.

The genes are TRBV7-9 and TRBJ2-1; 8 bases are a match to TRBD1. The germline V gene encodes CDR1 SEHNR and CDR2 FQNEAQ (reference sequence). The CDR3 sequence is 19 residues long. With 1 base clipped from V and 5 bases from J, the junction kept 16 bases outside the gene matches. The DNA for the CDR3 is TGTGCCAGCAGCTTAGATTGGTCAGGGGGCGCCCCATCGGACAATGAGCAGTTCTTC. This codes for CASSLDWSGGAPSDNEQFF.

As to this clone: The junction departs from the called germline gene at one end, perhaps through a read error. The J gene is TRBJ1-5, the V gene TRBV7-9, with 7 bases that match TRBD1. Looked up from germline, CDR1 is SEHNR and CDR2 is FQNEAQ (reference sequence). The CDR3 consists of 14 residues. CDR3 sequence reads: CASSLDRGNQPQHF. The CDR3 coding sequence is TGTGCCAGCAGTTTAGACAGGGGCAATCAGCCCCAGCATTTT.

This rearrangement joins TRBV7-9 to TRBJ1-2; TRBD1 is a possible D gene (6 bases). V lost 8 bases and J 8 bases, leaving 21 bases between the germline ends. CDR3 length equals 14 residues. The germline gives CDR1 SEHNR, CDR2 FQNEAQ (reference sequence). CDR3 coding DNA: TGTGCCAGCGGGGGCCCTCGGGGTCTTCGGGGCTACACCTTC. This encodes CASGGPRGLRGYTF.

The chain combines TRBV6-4 with TRBJ2-2; D might be TRBD2 (5 bases). The length of the CDR3 is 15 residues. Trimming pared 4 bases from V and 5 bases from J, leaving 14 bases between. Germline lookup yields CDR1 MRHNA and CDR2 SNTAGT. Here the CDR3 DNA reads TGTGCCAGCAGTGCCCAAGGAGGTGGAACCGGGGAGCTGTTTTTT. It yields the protein CASSAQGGGTGELFF.

V and J are TRBV5-5 and TRBJ2-7; D might be TRBD2 (6 bases). The CDR3 covers 15 residues. Trimming pared 2 bases from V and 0 bases from J, leaving 12 bases between. Looked up from germline, CDR1 is SGHKS and CDR2 is YYEKEE (reference sequence). CDR3 protein: CASSLLAASSYEQYF. The CDR3 DNA follows: TGTGCCAGCAGCTTATTAGCGGCCAGCTCCTACGAGCAGTACTTC.

The chain couples TRBV30 to TRBJ2-7; D might be TRBD1 (5 bases). Per germline, CDR1 GTSNPN and CDR2 SVGIG (reference sequence). The V end was cut by 2 bases, the J end by 3 bases, with 11 bases between. CDR3 length: 13 residues. The CDR3 bases are TGTGCCTGGAGTTGGGCGGACAACTACGAGCAGTACTTC. It yields the protein CAWSWADNYEQYF.

This clone was seen just once. This chain links TRBV7-9 with TRBJ2-1, with a possible D match to TRBD2 (6 bases). The CDR3 covers 14 residues. Germline CDR1 is SEHNR and CDR2 is FQNEAQ (reference sequence). Trimming took off 7 bases at V and 7 bases at J, with 17 bases between the two ends. The CDR3, as DNA: TGTGCCAGCACCAGAGTGTCGGGGGAGAATGAGCAGTTCTTC. Residues: CASTRVSGENEQFF.

V usage is TRBV23-1 and J usage is TRBJ1-2; D unclear. TRBV23-1 is an open reading frame, and its role is uncertain. This CDR3 contains 15 residues. The V end was cut by 2 bases, the J end by 2 bases, with 12 bases between. CDR3 sequence: CASSQRAGRNYGYTF. CDR3 sequence (DNA): TGCGCCAGCAGTCAAAGAGCGGGCAGAAACTATGGCTACACCTTC.

The V and J genes are TRBV13 and TRBJ2-1, with TRBD1 matching 7 bases. The CDR3 consists of 14 residues. V lost 5 bases to trimming and J lost 5 bases; unmatched junction nucleotides: 6. The germline V gene has CDR1 PRHDT and CDR2 FYEKMQ (reference sequence). CDR3 sequence reads: CASSPGDSDNEQFF. DNA for the CDR3: TGTGCCAGCAGCCCCGGGGACAGTGACAATGAGCAGTTCTTC. Drawing the rest from reference TRBV13 and TRBJ2-1, the complete variable domain is AAGVIQSPRHLIKEKRETATLKCYPIPRHDTVYWYQQGPGQDPQFLISFYEKMQSDKGSIPDRFSAQQFSDYHSELNMSSLELGDSALYFCASSPGDSDNEQFFGPGTRLTVL.

This chain uses TRBV19 with TRBJ2-3; the match to TRBD2 covers 9 bases. Germline V gene lookup returns CDR1 LNHDA and CDR2 SQIVND (reference sequence). V was clipped by 7 bases and J by 2 bases; unmatched bases: 4. The CDR3 runs to 14 residues. The CDR3 region is CASIERGATDTQYF. CDR3 DNA: TGTGCCAGTATCGAGCGGGGGGCCACAGATACGCAGTATTTT.

J is TRBJ1-2 and V is TRBV7-9; 9 positions match TRBD1. The germline gives CDR1 SEHNR, CDR2 FQNEAQ (reference sequence). The V and J ends lost 3 bases and 3 bases, in that order; junction bases with no gene match: 8. This CDR3 has 16 amino acids. The chain's CDR3 is CASSFSRTGEDYGYTF. CDR3 sequence (DNA): TGTGCCAGCAGCTTTTCTAGGACAGGGGAGGACTATGGCTACACCTTC.

CDR3 in amino acids: CASSSGEGSNTGELFF. The CDR3 coding sequence is TGTGCCAGCAGTAGCGGCGAGGGATCGAACACCGGGGAGCTGTTTTTT. The chain carries TRBV6-4 and TRBJ2-2, with D possibly TRBD2 on 5 matching bases. The CDR3 loop spans 16 amino acids. In germline, CDR1 is MRHNA, CDR2 SNTAGT. Trimming pared 5 bases from V and 0 bases from J, leaving 13 bases between.

The DNA for the CDR3 is TGTGCCAGCAGTCCCGGTAGTGGTCGGCCCCAGCATTTT. Residues: CASSPGSGRPQHF. This rearrangement joins TRBV27 to TRBJ1-5, with D hard to call. This CDR3 spans 13 amino acids. V lost 5 bases to trimming and J lost 9 bases, with 14 bases between them. Germline CDR1 MNHEY, CDR2 SMNVEV (reference sequence).

The rearrangement joins TRBV7-9 to TRBJ1-2, with D possibly matching TRBD1 (6 bases). CDR1 is SEHNR, CDR2 FQNEAQ, per germline (reference sequence). Deletions cut 5 bases from V and 2 bases from J, with 9 bases between. The CDR3 has 13 amino acids. The CDR3 reads CASSLQGNYGYTF. In DNA form, the CDR3 reads TGTGCCAGCAGCCTACAGGGAAACTATGGCTACACCTTC.

CDR3 sequence: CASDLQGNTEAFF. The CDR3 nucleotides are TGTGCCAGCGATCTACAGGGGAACACTGAAGCTTTCTTT. The rearrangement uses TRBV6-6 and TRBJ1-1; D may be TRBD1 (6 bases). The CDR3 length is 13 residues. The ends were cut back, 8 bases at V and 1 base at J, with 11 bases in the middle. Germline V gives CDR1 MNHNY, CDR2 SVGAGI (reference sequence).

The V gene is TRBV9, the J gene TRBJ1-1, with unresolved D. The CDR3 totals 12 residues. The V gene's germline CDR1 is SGDLS and CDR2 YYNGEE. The V and J ends lost 1 base and 4 bases respectively, with 5 bases between them. The CDR3 sequence is CASSVPGTEAFF. CDR3 nucleotides: TGTGCCAGCAGCGTACCCGGCACTGAAGCTTTCTTT.

This chain joins TRBV6-5 and TRBJ2-7, with 7 bases lining up with TRBD1. CDR1 MNHEY and CDR2 SVGAGI come from the germline V gene. The CDR3 covers 14 residues. J lost 3 bases, V lost 2 bases, and 4 bases had no gene match. The CDR3 bases are TGTGCCAGCAGTTACCAGGGACAGAGCTACGAGCAGTACTTC. Amino acids: CASSYQGQSYEQYF.

CDR3 in DNA: TGTGCCAGCAGCTTGGCCCTAGCGGGGGACAATGAGCAGTTCTTC. Residues: CASSLALAGDNEQFF. The chain recombines TRBV5-6 with TRBJ2-1; 10 nucleotides match TRBD2. From germline, CDR1 is SGHDT and CDR2 YYEEEE. The CDR3 extends over 15 amino acids. V trimming: 0 bases; J trimming: 5 bases; junction bases outside the gene matches: 2.

The V call is TRBV29-1, the J call TRBJ2-1, with 9 bases matching TRBD2. CDR1 is SQVTM, CDR2 ANQGSEA, per germline. The CDR3 totals 13 residues. The V segment lost 4 bases and the J segment 7 bases; nucleotides outside the gene matches: 5. The CDR3 region has the DNA TGCAGCGTTGGAGCGGGGGGATTGAATGAGCAGTTCTTC. As protein: CSVGAGGLNEQFF.

The chain links TRBV5-4 to TRBJ2-5, with 10 nucleotides matching TRBD2. CDR1 SGHNT and CDR2 YYREEE come from the germline V gene (reference sequence). The V and J ends lost 8 bases and 0 bases, in that order; junction bases with no gene match: 7. The CDR3 sequence is 15 residues long. The CDR3 loop is CASRASGGHQETQYF. As DNA, the CDR3 is TGTGCCAGTAGAGCTAGCGGGGGCCACCAAGAGACCCAGTACTTC.

About this clone: Other DNA sequences in this sample translate to the same CDR3. The CDR3 is CASSLTGGQETQYF. The CDR3 DNA follows: TGTGCCAGCAGCTTAACAGGGGGCCAAGAGACCCAGTACTTC. The chain recombines TRBV7-3 with TRBJ2-5; D is perhaps TRBD1 (6 bases). This CDR3 comprises 14 residues. Trimming took 0 bases from V and 1 from J, leaving 6 bases between them. CDR1 is SGHTA, CDR2 FQGTGA, per germline.

The V gene is TRBV27, the J gene TRBJ2-2; TRBD2 is a possible D gene (5 bases). The V gene's germline CDR1 is MNHEY and CDR2 SMNVEV (reference sequence). The CDR3 consists of 13 residues. V was trimmed by 4 bases and J by 5 bases, leaving 8 bases between them. The chain's CDR3 is CASSYGDTGELFF. The CDR3 DNA sequence: TGTGCCAGCAGTTACGGGGATACCGGGGAGCTGTTTTTT.